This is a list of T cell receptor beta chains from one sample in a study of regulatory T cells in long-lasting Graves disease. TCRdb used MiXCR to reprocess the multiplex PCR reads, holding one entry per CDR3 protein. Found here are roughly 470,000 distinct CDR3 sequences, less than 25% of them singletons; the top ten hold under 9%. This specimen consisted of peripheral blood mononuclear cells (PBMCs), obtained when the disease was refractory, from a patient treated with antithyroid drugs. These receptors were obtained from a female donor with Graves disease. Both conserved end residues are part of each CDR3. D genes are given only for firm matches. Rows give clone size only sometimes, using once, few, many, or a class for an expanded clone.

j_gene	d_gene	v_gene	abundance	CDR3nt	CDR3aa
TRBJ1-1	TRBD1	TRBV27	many	TGTGCCAGCAGACCCGGGACAGGGAGTATAACTGAAGCTTTCTTT	CASRPGTGSITEAFF
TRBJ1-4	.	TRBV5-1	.	TGCGCCAGCAGCTTGGACAGCCACTTAAATGAAAAACTGTTTTTT	CASSLDSHLNEKLFF
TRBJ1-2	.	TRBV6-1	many	TGTGCCAGCAGTGAATCTCTGAACCAAAACTATGGCTACACCTTC	CASSESLNQNYGYTF
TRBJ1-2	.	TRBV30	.	TGTGCCTGGAGTGTACGAACAGGCTATGGCTACACCTTC	CAWSVRTGYGYTF
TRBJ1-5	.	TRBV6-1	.	TGTGCCAGCAGACCCGGACGGGTCCATCAGCCCCAGCATTTT	CASRPGRVHQPQHF
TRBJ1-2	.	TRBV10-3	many	TGTGCCATCAGTGAGTCGAACCTTCAGGGTATCGATGGCTACACCTTC	CAISESNLQGIDGYTF
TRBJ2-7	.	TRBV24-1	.	TGTGCCACCAGTGATTTTCGAAGGCAACAGTACTTC	CATSDFRRQQYF
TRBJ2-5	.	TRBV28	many	TGTGCCAGCGAAACCCAAGAGACCCAGTACTTC	CASETQETQYF
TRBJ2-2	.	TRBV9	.	TGTGCCAGCAGCGTGTCAGGAGGGGACACCGGGGAGCTGTTTTTT	CASSVSGGDTGELFF
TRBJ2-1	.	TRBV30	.	TGTGCCTGGAGTGTACGAGGGGGGTCAAATGAGCAGTTCTTC	CAWSVRGGSNEQFF
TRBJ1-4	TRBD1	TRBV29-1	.	TGCAGCGTTGTTGGGCTGACAGGGACTAATGAAAAACTGTTTTTT	CSVVGLTGTNEKLFF
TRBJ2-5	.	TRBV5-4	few	TGTGCCAGCAGCTTGGGAGGAGTGGGAGAGACCCAGTACTTC	CASSLGGVGETQYF
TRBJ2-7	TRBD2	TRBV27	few	TGTGCCAGCAGGGGAACTAGCGGGAGCCCCTACGAGCAGTACTTC	CASRGTSGSPYEQYF
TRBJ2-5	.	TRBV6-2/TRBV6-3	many	TGTGCCAGCAGTGACGGCGCCAGCGAGACCCAGTACTTC	CASSDGASETQYF
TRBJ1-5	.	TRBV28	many	TGTGCCAGCAGTTTAGGTGGCAGGGAGCCGCCCCAGCATTTT	CASSLGGREPPQHF
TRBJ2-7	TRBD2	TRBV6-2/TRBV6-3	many	TGTGCCAGCAGTTACGGACTAGGGTCCTACGAGCAGTACTTC	CASSYGLGSYEQYF
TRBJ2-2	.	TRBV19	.	TGTGCCAGTAAGGAAGGGCCGAACACCGGGGAGCTGTTTTTT	CASKEGPNTGELFF
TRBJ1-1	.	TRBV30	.	TGTGCCAGAACAGCGAACACTGAAGCTTTCTTT	CARTANTEAFF
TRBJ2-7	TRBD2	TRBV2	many	TGTGCCAGCAGTACCCCGGGAGGCGACGAGCAGTACTTC	CASSTPGGDEQYF
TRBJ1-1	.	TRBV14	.	TGTGCCAGCAGCCCTCTGGGTGTCACTGAAGCTTTCTTT	CASSPLGVTEAFF